This T cell receptor (beta chain) came from a study of T cells expressing NK-cell markers. For this clonotype: Its antigen is unidentified.

Study findings and constraints: NKG2C+ dominant clonotypes from about 6 donors made up roughly 1.0-7.0% of CD8+ T cells.

Germline V lookup: CDR1 DFQATT, CDR2 SNEGSKA (reference sequence). This CDR3 has 17 residues. Beta-chain TCR cDNA was generated via 5'RACE template switching with UMIs. TCRdb reanalyzed the 5' RACE reads, giving one entry per CDR3 protein sequence and no DNA. The table gives some 300,000 distinct CDR3 sequences; the top ten clones make up approximately 0.39% of it. The receptor was isolated from a man in his late teens or twenties in good health. The chain carries TRBV20-1 and TRBJ2-3; checking the TCRdb D call of TRBD2 is not possible without DNA. Sample: blood T cells: a sorted CD56 or NKG2C T cell subset, CD4+ or CD8+ T cells, or bulk PBMC T cells (not recorded which). This CDR3 reads CSVLSGTSGFRTDTQYF.